Listed below are T cell receptor beta chains from one sample, sequenced in a study of shared clonotypes between healthy human individuals. Method: immunoSEQ multiplex PCR; TCRdb's copy keeps in-frame clones and lacks some. The sample yields over 950,000 clones, approximately 80% seen once. The material sequenced was memory CD4+ T cells from PBMCs. The receptors derive from a man aged 18 to 35 in good health. Some clones in this sample may be carry-over from other donors' samples. The CDR3 runs from the conserved cysteine through the conserved F or W. A D gene is named only where the DNA matches it firmly. Only part of the rows carry a size: once, few, many, or a class if the clone is expanded.

d_call clone_size j_call v_call cdr3_nt cdr3_aa
. . TRBJ1-2 TRBV5-4 TGTGCCAGCAGCTTGTTAAGGAACTATGGCTACACCTTC CASSLLRNYGYTF
TRBD2 . TRBJ2-3 TRBV25-1 TGTGCCAGCAGTGGGGGGACTAGCGGGAGGGCAGATACGCAGTATTTT CASSGGTSGRADTQYF
. few TRBJ2-7 TRBV2 TGTGCCAGCATACGAGAGGGCTACGAGCAGTACTTC CASIREGYEQYF
TRBD1 . TRBJ2-1 TRBV5-1 TGCGCCAGCAGCTCGGGACCGGGACAGAGTTACAATGAGCAGTTCTTC CASSSGPGQSYNEQFF
. . TRBJ2-5 TRBV9 TGTGCCAGCAGCTATGGGGGCCAAGAGACCCAGTACTTC CASSYGGQETQYF
. . TRBJ2-7 TRBV5-1 TGCGCCAGCAGCTTGGCCTCGGAACCGAGGACCTACGAGCAGTACTTC CASSLASEPRTYEQYF
. . TRBJ1-2 TRBV28 TGTGCCAGCAGTTTGAGAGCTTTAGGGGGCTACACCTTC CASSLRALGGYTF
. . TRBJ1-1 TRBV7-9 TGTGCCAGCAGCATACGGCCGTCCTATGAAGCTTTCTTT CASSIRPSYEAFF
TRBD1 . TRBJ2-7 TRBV7-2 TGTGCCAGCAGCCTCGGACAGGGGGGGGAGCAGTACTTC CASSLGQGGEQYF
TRBD1 few TRBJ1-5 TRBV5-1 TGCGCCAGCAGCGCCGGGACAGGGGAGGCCCAGCCCCAGCATTTT CASSAGTGEAQPQHF
. few TRBJ1-1 TRBV5-1 TGCGCCAGCAGCTTGGCGCTGAACACTGAAGCTTTCTTT CASSLALNTEAFF
. . TRBJ2-7 TRBV5-8 TGTGCCAGCAGCCCGGACGATCCCTACGAGCAGTACTTC CASSPDDPYEQYF
TRBD2 . TRBJ2-3 TRBV5-1 TGCGCCAGCAGCAATCAGCGGGAGTCAGATACGCAGTATTTT CASSNQRESDTQYF
TRBD1 . TRBJ1-2 TRBV28 TGTGCCAGCAGTTCCCAGACAGGGAACTATGGCTACACCTTC CASSSQTGNYGYTF
. . TRBJ1-2 TRBV5-4 TGTGCCAGCAGCTTGGCCCCCCAGGCTACCTATGGCTACACCTTC CASSLAPQATYGYTF
. . TRBJ1-2 TRBV5-1 TGCGCCAGCAGCTCCGGAGGTGCGGGCGGCTACACCTTC CASSSGGAGGYTF
. . TRBJ1-2 TRBV5-1 TGCGCCAGCAGCTTGGTAGTGGGGCATGGCTACACCTTC CASSLVVGHGYTF
. . TRBJ1-2 TRBV20-1 TGCCGCCCGGGAAGCCAGATAGGCTACACCTTC CRPGSQIGYTF
TRBD2 . TRBJ2-7 TRBV27 TGTGCCAGCACCGGGAGGGGGGCGAGGTACGAGCAGTACTTC CASTGRGARYEQYF
. many TRBJ1-5 TRBV7-2 TGTGCCAGCAGCTTAAGGGATCAGCCCCAGCATTTT CASSLRDQPQHF
TRBD1 once TRBJ1-2 TRBV5-1 TGCGCCAGCAGCTTGGACAACCCCCGGACAGGGAACGGCTACACCTTC CASSLDNPRTGNGYTF
. few TRBJ2-7 TRBV28 TGTGCCAGCAGTTTATCGACAGGTGGCTCCTACGAGCAGTACTTC CASSLSTGGSYEQYF
. . TRBJ1-5 TRBV4-2 TGTGCCAGCAGCGTCAAAGGGAATCAGCCCCAGCATTTT CASSVKGNQPQHF
TRBD1 . TRBJ2-3 TRBV7-7 TGTGCCAGCAGTTCCGACAGGGTGTTAACAGATACGCAGTATTTT CASSSDRVLTDTQYF
. few TRBJ1-2 TRBV5-6 TGTGCCAGCAGCCCTGGTGGAGCAGGGCCGGGCGGCTACACCTTC CASSPGGAGPGGYTF
. many TRBJ1-2 TRBV28 TGTGCCAGCAGTTTAGGGTCGGACCCCTCTTACTTC CASSLGSDPSYF
TRBD1 . TRBJ2-7 TRBV5-8 TGTGCCAGCAGCCCAAGGACAGGGGGCTACGAGCAGTACTTC CASSPRTGGYEQYF
TRBD2 . TRBJ2-7 TRBV4-1 TGCGCCAGCAGCCAAGATGGACTAGCCTACGAGCAGTACTTC CASSQDGLAYEQYF
. many TRBJ2-7 TRBV6-1 TGTGCCAGCAGCGACCACTTCGAGCAGTACTTC CASSDHFEQYF
TRBD2 few TRBJ2-7 TRBV5-1 TGCGCCAGCAGCTTGGTTTCTAGCGGGAACGTCGAGCAGTACTTC CASSLVSSGNVEQYF
. . TRBJ1-1 TRBV10-2 TGCGCCAGCAGCTTCGAGGGAGGGAACACTGAAGCTTTCTTT CASSFEGGNTEAFF
. . TRBJ2-5 TRBV5-4 TGTGCCAGCAGCTTGAGGTACTTGGATCAAGAGACCCAGTACTTC CASSLRYLDQETQYF
TRBD1 . TRBJ2-7 TRBV7-8 TGTGCCAGCAGCCCCCGGGACAGGGTTCCCTACGAGCAGTACTTC CASSPRDRVPYEQYF
. . TRBJ2-3 TRBV5-4 TGTGCCAGCAGCTTTCGGGGAACAGATACGCAGTATTTT CASSFRGTDTQYF
. . TRBJ1-3 TRBV6-5 TGTGCCAGCAGTGGGACTTTCTCTGGAAACACCATATATTTT CASSGTFSGNTIYF
TRBD2 . TRBJ2-3 TRBV11-2 TGTGCCAGCAGCCGTGGACTAGCAGATACGCAGTATTTT CASSRGLADTQYF
TRBD1 many TRBJ1-2 TRBV6-5 TGTGCCAGCCTAGGGGGCGCCGCCTCTGGCTACACCTTC CASLGGAASGYTF
TRBD1 . TRBJ1-2 TRBV7-2 TGTGCCAGCAGCCGGAGCCCGGACAGGGTCTATGGCTACACCTTC CASSRSPDRVYGYTF
TRBD2 . TRBJ2-5 TRBV28 TGTGCCAGCAGTTTACGGTTCCGGGAGGCCTTACAAGAGACCCAGTACTTC CASSLRFREALQETQYF
TRBD2 . TRBJ2-5 TRBV18 TGTGCCAGCTCACCATCCGCGGGAGGGCAAGAGACCCAGTACTTC CASSPSAGGQETQYF
. . TRBJ2-2 TRBV25-1 TGTGCCAGCAGTGATGCCAGGGATGATCCCGGGGAGCTGTTTTTT CASSDARDDPGELFF
. . TRBJ2-1 TRBV6-5 TGTGCCAGCAGCGCGACTAGTAATGAGCAGTTCTTC CASSATSNEQFF
. . TRBJ2-4 TRBV28 TGTGCCAGCAGTTCCCTCAAGGGAGAAGCCAAAAACATTCAGTACTTC CASSSLKGEAKNIQYF
. . TRBJ1-1 TRBV28 TGTGCCAGCAGTTTAATCGCGGGATTAGGCACTGAAGCTTTCTTT CASSLIAGLGTEAFF
. . TRBJ2-7 TRBV2 TGTGCCAGCACCGCTAGGCAGGGGACCTCCTACGAGCAGTACTTC CASTARQGTSYEQYF
TRBD2 . TRBJ2-2 TRBV5-1 TGCGCCAGCAGCTTGGAGAGCGGGAGAGTCGCCGGGGAGCTGTTTTTT CASSLESGRVAGELFF
TRBD2 . TRBJ2-7 TRBV7-3 TGTGCCAGCAGCTACGGGACTAGCGGAGCGGAGCAGTACTTC CASSYGTSGAEQYF
. few TRBJ1-1 TRBV5-4 TGTGCCAGCAGCCGTGAGGGGGGGCACACTGAAGCTTTCTTT CASSREGGHTEAFF
TRBD1 once TRBJ2-7 TRBV29-1 TGCAGCGTTCAACGACAGGGGGCTTACGAGCAGTACTTC CSVQRQGAYEQYF
TRBD2 . TRBJ2-5 TRBV5-1 TGCGCCAGCAGCTCCAGCGGGAGGGCTCAAGAGACCCAGTACTTC CASSSSGRAQETQYF
TRBD1 . TRBJ1-1 TRBV6-1 TGTGCCAGCAGTGTAGGGACAGGTTCGGCTTTCTTT CASSVGTGSAFF
. few TRBJ1-3 TRBV4-1 TGCGCCAGCAGCCCTGGAGAGGGATCCTCTGGAAACACCATATATTTT CASSPGEGSSGNTIYF
. . TRBJ2-3 TRBV7-9 TGTGCCAGCAGCTTAACGACTAGTACGACAGATACGCAGTATTTT CASSLTTSTTDTQYF
. once TRBJ1-2 TRBV29-1 TGCAGCGTTGAGAGGACCGAGGGCTATGGCTACACCTTC CSVERTEGYGYTF
. . TRBJ1-1 TRBV5-1 TGCGCCAGCCTGTCGGGGGGGGCAAGGACTGAAGCTTTCTTT CASLSGGARTEAFF
. . TRBJ2-6 TRBV27 TGTGCCAGCACCCCCCGGATGGGGAACTCTGGGGCCAACGTCCTGACTTTC CASTPRMGNSGANVLTF
TRBD2 . TRBJ2-3 TRBV5-1 TGCGCCAGCAGCGAAAGCGGGGGGCGGGTTGCGAGCACAGATACGCAGTATTTT CASSESGGRVASTDTQYF